Sequencing of this T cell receptor beta chain was carried out in a study of T cell repertoires in cytomegalovirus infection (dated by TCRdb to about 2019). Study-wide context: Alongside well-studied HLA-B-restricted epitopes, the peptide stimulations were aimed at recently identified HLA-C-restricted CMV epitopes, whose presentation resists viral immunomodulation. Donor HLA type was relevant to the analysis, as public TCR beta signatures indicated carriage of CMV infection together with the matching HLA type.

The meaning of the sample's treatment or condition label: in vitro stimulation with specific CMV peptide epitopes to enrich CMV-specific T cells. The V and J ends are trimmed by 7 bases and 5 bases, leaving 17 bases between them. As encoded in the germline V gene (reference sequence), CDR1 is SEHNR while CDR2 is FQNEAQ. The CDR3 spans 14 residues, from the cysteine through the phenylalanine. Only CDR3 DNA is held: 42 bases, read in frame from base 1. Sequenced on an Illumina HiSeq 1500. TCRdb ran its own pipeline on the public reads, namely fastp trimming at Q25 and MiXCR clone calling, and kept in-frame beta chains. Duplicate CDR3 protein sequences are folded into a single record with the most common DNA and genes. The table for this sample lists around 900,000 distinct CDR3 sequences; around 32% of them were counted only once. Over 11% of the sample rests with the top ten. This clonotype was seen only a few times. This receptor's antigen is unknown. It has no much larger one-base neighbor in the sample; base qualities were not kept.

Results the study describes overall, beyond this receptor: The ex vivo response was dominated by HLA-C-restricted CMV-specific TCR beta clonotypes, which also provided the single most frequent clonotype in two of eight donors. In both this cohort and an independent roughly 330-donor cohort, the cumulative frequency of public TCR beta family members distinguished carriers of CMV infection plus the relevant HLA type.

This sequence uses TRBV7-9 and TRBJ2-5; the D gene is not confidently resolved. The sample consisted of cultured CD8+ T cells from PBMCs, taken from culture after CMV antigen stimulation. The sequence was obtained from a human donor in good health (CMV status not recorded). Some clones in this sample may be carry-over from other donors' samples. The CDR3 in this case is CASNSRQDRETQYF. Here is the DNA: TGTGCCAGCAACTCAAGGCAGGATCGGGAGACCCAGTACTTC.